This record concerns one T cell receptor (beta chain) sequence. Its target is unknown. Germline-derived CDR1 and CDR2 are LGHNA and YSLEER. This CDR3 region has 16 residues. The data derive from a study of shared clonotypes between healthy human individuals. The data were produced by immunoSEQ multiplex PCR, yet TCRdb's version contains in-frame clones alone and is incomplete. Of about 1 million clones in the sample, more than 65% are singletons; the top ten hold approximately 1.5%. Points from the study as a whole: Memory subsets had estimated richness that was generally smaller than that of naive subsets. Sequencing depth was a factor that was expected to affect clonotype sharing among donors. With a handful of donors compared, 4% to 5% of naive CD4 clonotypes were shared. Researchers sampled only blood; tissue repertoires likely differ.

The sequencing sample was made of memory CD4+ T cells sorted from blood. Subset here: CD45RA-negative fraction. The chain uses TRBV4-3 and TRBJ2-5; tentatively, D is TRBD2 (6 bases). TRBJ2-7 explains the end of the DNA better; the J call may be wrong. The TCR was taken from a man aged 18 to 29 in good health. CDR3: CASSQIGSVGSYEQYF. The CDR3 nucleotides are TGCGCCAGCAGCCAAATCGGGAGTGTGGGGTCCTACGAGCAGTACTTC.